Following are 24 T cell receptor beta chains from one sample sequenced in a study of OX40 agonist ivuxolimab in advanced cancers. Using immunoSEQ multiplex PCR, the repertoire was profiled, and TCRdb retains in-frame clones only, with some absent. The table lists approximately 82,000 clones, more than 70% of them singletons. Sequencing used CD4+ or CD8+ T cells sorted from blood, obtained in a trial of the OX40 agonist ivuxolimab. The receptors were gathered from an adult with an advanced solid tumor such as melanoma, head and neck, liver or kidney cancer.

The chain joins TRBV5-1 to TRBJ2-5; 7 nucleotides align to TRBD1. TRBJ2-7 matches the DNA end more closely, so the J call is doubtful. Germline V gives CDR1 SGHRS, CDR2 YFSETQ. This CDR3 comprises 17 residues. The CDR3 DNA sequence: TGCGCCAGCAGCGACCGGGACAGCAGACCCCTATTATACGAGCAGTACTTC. It yields the protein CASSDRDSRPLLYEQYF.

The chain has TRBV28 and TRBJ1-1; a possible D gene is TRBD1 (6 bases). V was pared by 4 bases and J by 5 bases, with 17 bases between. The CDR3 is 15 residues long. From germline, CDR1 is MDHEN and CDR2 SYDVKM. Here the CDR3 DNA reads TGTGCCAGCAGTTCCCCTTCCGAGGGGGGGACTGAAGCTTTCTTT. Translated, it gives CASSSPSEGGTEAFF.

This clone was seen more than once but under ten times. The chain is built from TRBV19 and TRBJ1-1; 8 nucleotides match TRBD1. Germline loops: CDR1 LNHDA, CDR2 SQIVND (reference sequence). Trimming cost V 5 bases and J 10 bases; bases outside gene matches: 6. This CDR3 has 12 amino acids. Written as DNA, the CDR3 is TGTGCCAGTAGTCGGACAGGGTTGGGAGCTTTCTTT. Translating gives CASSRTGLGAFF.

This clone was seen once. The chain employs TRBV7-2 and TRBJ1-1; D remains ambiguous. V was clipped by 5 bases and J by 4 bases, with 14 bases between them. The CDR3 extends over 14 amino acids. Germline CDR1 and CDR2: SGHTA and FQGNSA. The CDR3 loop reads CASSLDVGSTEAFF. The DNA of the CDR3 is TGTGCCAGCAGCCTGGATGTGGGTTCCACTGAAGCTTTCTTT.

This chain links TRBV2 with TRBJ2-7, with 9 bases that match TRBD1. Germline V CDR1 and CDR2: SNHLY, FYNNEI. With V trimmed by 5 bases and J by 7 bases, 9 bases remained unmatched. The CDR3 runs 14 residues. CDR3 loop: CASSIKQGAGEQYF. The CDR3 region has the DNA TGTGCCAGCAGTATAAAACAGGGGGCCGGTGAGCAGTACTTC.

This clone has a handful of counts. The chain is built from TRBV7-3 and TRBJ2-1; D unresolved. Germline CDR1 reads SGHTA; CDR2 reads FQGTGA. Between the trimmed V and J ends, which lost 4 bases and 8 bases, there was a span of 12 bases. CDR3 length: 13 residues. The CDR3 DNA reads TGTGCCAGCAGCTGGGGTCTCGTGGATGAGCAGTTCTTC. This codes for CASSWGLVDEQFF.

V is TRBV7-2 and J is TRBJ2-1; the D gene is possibly TRBD1 (8 bases). V dropped 8 bases and J dropped 6 bases, with 20 bases sitting between them. This CDR3 spans 15 amino acids. Germline V gene lookup returns CDR1 SGHTA and CDR2 FQGNSA. The CDR3 DNA is TGTGCCAGCCGTACAGGGGGGACTACACCCAATGAGCAGTTCTTC. It translates to CASRTGGTTPNEQFF.

In nucleotides, the CDR3 is TGTGCCAGCAGGATTAACAGGGTTAGCACCGGGGAGCTGTTTTTT. It codes for CASRINRVSTGELFF. The chain recombines TRBV2 with TRBJ2-2; D is perhaps TRBD1 (6 bases). The CDR3 contains 15 residues. Deletions cut 6 bases from V and 4 bases from J, with 15 bases between. The germline V gene encodes CDR1 SNHLY and CDR2 FYNNEI.

This clone was seen once. J is TRBJ2-5 and V is TRBV19; 7 positions match TRBD1. This CDR3 comprises 13 residues. Trimming took 8 bases from V and 4 from J; bases not matched to a gene: 7. From germline, CDR1 is LNHDA and CDR2 SQIVND (reference sequence). CDR3: CASSTGEGETQYF. The CDR3 DNA follows: TGTGCCAGTTCTACAGGGGAAGGAGAGACCCAGTACTTC.

The CDR3 spells CASSWGLSLSPEAFF. In DNA form, the CDR3 reads TGTGCCAGCAGCTGGGGACTCTCCCTAAGCCCTGAAGCTTTCTTT. The chain links TRBV11-2 to TRBJ1-1; tentatively, D is TRBD1 (5 bases). CDR3 length: 15 amino acids. Germline V gene lookup returns CDR1 SGHAT and CDR2 FQNNGV. V lost 4 bases and J 6 bases, leaving 18 bases between the germline ends.

The CDR3 sequence is CASSRSYEQYF. CDR3 coding DNA: TGTGCCAGCAGTAGGTCCTACGAGCAGTACTTC. The V call is TRBV2, the J call TRBJ2-7; D ambiguous. The V end lost 5 bases, the J end lost 1 base, and 3 bases lay between the germline ends. The CDR3 is 11 residues long. CDR1 is SNHLY and CDR2 is FYNNEI in the germline V gene.

The J gene is TRBJ2-2, the V gene TRBV2; the match to TRBD1 covers 7 bases. J lost 0 bases, V lost 6 bases, and 4 bases had no gene match. CDR1 is SNHLY, CDR2 FYNNEI, per germline. CDR3 length: 15 amino acids. CDR3 protein: CASRPDRANTGELFF. In DNA, the CDR3 is TGTGCCAGCAGGCCAGACAGGGCGAACACCGGGGAGCTGTTTTTT. Looking up the rest from reference TRBV2 and TRBJ2-2 gives the full variable domain: EPEVTQTPSHQVTQMGQEVILRCVPISNHLYFYWYRQILGQKVEFLVSFYNNEISEKSEIFDDQFSVERPDGSNFTLKIRSTKLEDSAMYFCASRPDRANTGELFFGEGSRLTVL.

This sequence joins TRBV19 and TRBJ1-5; a possible D gene is TRBD1 (5 bases). Germline loops: CDR1 LNHDA, CDR2 SQIVND (reference sequence). There are 15 residues in the CDR3. Trimming took off 7 bases at V and 1 base at J, with 14 bases between the two ends. CDR3 coding DNA: TGTGCCAGTACGGGCTTGAGGGACAGCAATCAGCCCCAGCATTTT. Amino acids: CASTGLRDSNQPQHF.

The chain recombines TRBV5-4 with TRBJ2-2, with TRBD2 identical over 11 bases. J gave up 7 bases and V 4 bases, and 9 bases lay outside the gene matches. Per the germline V gene, CDR1 is SGHNT and CDR2 is YYREEE (reference sequence). The CDR3 sequence is 16 residues long. In nucleotides, the CDR3 is TGTGCCAGCAGCCCCAGTACTAGCGGGGGAATCGGGGAGCTGTTTTTT. Protein sequence: CASSPSTSGGIGELFF. Complete variable domain (other parts from reference TRBV5-4 and TRBJ2-2): ETGVTQSPTHLIKTRGQQVTLRCSSQSGHNTVSWYQQALGQGPQFIFQYYREEENGRGNFPPRFSGLQFPNYSSELNVNALELDDSALYLCASSPSTSGGIGELFFGEGSRLTVL.

The chain has TRBV30 and TRBJ1-3; weak D call: TRBD1 (6 bases). The CDR3 sequence is 14 residues long. V was shortened by 1 base and J by 4 bases, with 11 bases between the two germline ends. Per the germline V gene, CDR1 is GTSNPN and CDR2 is SVGIG (reference sequence). CDR3 DNA: TGTGCCTGGAGTGGCAGGGGCCCCGGAAACACCATATATTTT. Protein product: CAWSGRGPGNTIYF. The full variable domain, rest sourced from reference TRBV30 and TRBJ1-3, is SQTIHQWPATLVQPVGSPLSLECTVEGTSNPNLYWYRQAAGRGLQLLFYSVGIGQISSEVPQNLSASRPQDRQFILSSKKLLLSDSGFYLCAWSGRGPGNTIYFGEGSWLTVV.

This chain uses TRBV5-6 with TRBJ1-4, with D unclear. The CDR3 covers 16 residues. Per the germline V gene, CDR1 is SGHDT and CDR2 is YYEEEE. The ends were cut back, 1 base at V and 0 bases at J, with 10 bases in the middle. CDR3 sequence reads: CASSLLAPTTNEKLFF. The CDR3 DNA reads TGTGCCAGCAGCTTGCTGGCTCCGACAACTAATGAAAAACTGTTTTTT. The variable domain in full, completed from reference TRBV5-6 and TRBJ1-4, reads DAGVTQSPTHLIKTRGQQVTLRCSPKSGHDTVSWYQQALGQGPQFIFQYYEEEERQRGNFPDRFSGHQFPNYSSELNVNALLLGDSALYLCASSLLAPTTNEKLFFGSGTQLSVL.

Concerning this clone itself: One junction end disagrees with the germline gene, perhaps due to a read error. The gene calls are TRBV5-4 and TRBJ1-2; D gene uncertain. This CDR3 is built from 15 residues. Germline-derived CDR1 and CDR2 are SGHNT and YYREEE (reference sequence). The chain's CDR3 is CASSSVGVRNDGYTF. The CDR3 nucleotides are TGTGCCAGCAGCTCCGTCGGGGTGCGTAACGATGGCTACACCTTC.

The rearrangement uses TRBV5-1 and TRBJ2-7, with 7 bases matching TRBD1. The CDR3 runs to 13 residues. Germline V lookup: CDR1 SGHRS, CDR2 YFSETQ. The ends lost 4 bases at V and 3 bases at J; junction bases unmatched: 4. The CDR3 loop reads CASSQGQFYEQYF. Here the CDR3 DNA reads TGCGCCAGCAGCCAGGGACAGTTCTACGAGCAGTACTTC.

V and J are TRBV6-1 and TRBJ2-3; D may be TRBD1 (6 bases). The CDR3 contains 14 residues. The germline V gene has CDR1 MNHNS and CDR2 SASEGT. Trimming left V 6 bases short and J 2 bases short, with 12 bases between. The CDR3 coding sequence is TGTGCCAGCAGCGATGGGACACCCACAGATACGCAGTATTTT. Residues: CASSDGTPTDTQYF.

The rearrangement joins TRBV7-2 to TRBJ1-2; TRBD1 might be the D (5 bases). Germline V gene sequence: CDR1 SGHTA, CDR2 FQGNSA. The length of the CDR3 is 14 residues. Trimming removed 3 bases from V and 5 bases from J, with 13 bases in between. The CDR3 protein is CASSFANEGYGYTF. As DNA, the CDR3 is TGTGCCAGCAGCTTCGCCAACGAGGGGTATGGCTACACCTTC.

A single count supports this clone. DNA for the CDR3: TGTGCCAGCAGGCGGGACAGGGTCTCCTACGAGCAGTACTTC. It encodes CASRRDRVSYEQYF. The chain has TRBV2 and TRBJ2-7; the match to TRBD1 covers 9 bases. Germline loops: CDR1 SNHLY, CDR2 FYNNEI. The length of the CDR3 is 14 residues. Trimming took 6 bases from V and 0 from J; bases not matched to a gene: 3.

The gene calls are TRBV30 and TRBJ1-6, with a tentative D call TRBD1 (5 bases). The V gene's germline CDR1 is GTSNPN and CDR2 SVGIG (reference sequence). V was pared by 8 bases and J by 7 bases, with 12 bases between. The CDR3 contains 12 residues. DNA for the CDR3: TGTGCCATCCAGGGTTCCAATTCACCCCTCCACTTT. Translation: CAIQGSNSPLHF.

The chain joins TRBV9 to TRBJ1-2; D uncertain. Deletions cut 2 bases from V and 4 bases from J, with 9 bases between. The CDR3 contains 13 residues. The V gene's germline CDR1 is SGDLS and CDR2 YYNGEE. CDR3 DNA: TGTGCCAGCAGCGTTGAAGTGGGCTATGGCTACACCTTC. Amino acid sequence: CASSVEVGYGYTF.

This chain uses TRBV4-1 with TRBJ1-6; D not certain. V was shortened by 5 bases and J by 7 bases, with 12 bases between the two germline ends. This CDR3 comprises 14 residues. Per the germline V gene, CDR1 is MGHRA and CDR2 is YSYEKL. This chain's CDR3 is CASSYLGLNSPLHF. The CDR3 region has the DNA TGCGCCAGCAGCTATTTAGGTCTGAATTCACCCCTCCACTTT.